One and the same sample provided the 32 T cell receptor beta chains below, sequenced in a study of blood T cell repertoires in COVID-19. Profiling relied on immunoSEQ multiplex PCR, and the TCRdb table lists in-frame clones only, not all of them. There are under 300,000 clones in the sample; 81% occur only once, and 2.5% to 3% lies in the top ten. The source material was peripheral blood. Receptors were obtained from a woman aged 60-75 years with active or convalescent COVID-19.

The chain employs TRBV7-8 and TRBJ2-1; 7 nucleotides line up with TRBD2. The length of the CDR3 is 14 residues. With 5 bases clipped from V and 8 bases from J, the junction kept 9 bases outside the gene matches. Germline lookup yields CDR1 SGHVS and CDR2 FQNEAQ. The CDR3 DNA is TGTGCCAGCAGCGTGAGCGGGGCTCCCTATGAGCAGTTCTTC. As protein: CASSVSGAPYEQFF.

The rearrangement links TRBV5-4 to TRBJ1-1; TRBD1 aligns across 9 bases. CDR3 length: 15 residues. Germline lookup yields CDR1 SGHNT and CDR2 YYREEE (reference sequence). Trimming cost V 4 bases and J 5 bases; bases outside gene matches: 9. Written as DNA, the CDR3 is TGTGCCAGCAGCGCCGGGACAGGGTCGGAGACTGAAGCTTTCTTT. Its translation is CASSAGTGSETEAFF.

The V gene is TRBV7-2, the J gene TRBJ2-5, with D perhaps TRBD2 (6 bases). This CDR3 comprises 15 residues. Trimming removed 5 bases at V and 4 bases at J, with 17 bases between. Per the germline V gene, CDR1 is SGHTA and CDR2 is FQGNSA. CDR3: CASSPPMGLGETQYF. CDR3 nucleotide sequence: TGTGCCAGCAGCCCACCGATGGGACTCGGAGAGACCCAGTACTTC. The full variable domain, with the rest looked up from reference TRBV7-2 and TRBJ2-5, is GAGVSQSPSNKVTEKGKDVELRCDPISGHTALYWYRQSLGQGLEFLIYFQGNSAPDKSGLPSDRFSAERTGGSVSTLTIQRTQQEDSAVYLCASSPPMGLGETQYFGPGTRLLVL.

This clone was observed a handful of times. The genes are TRBV12-3 or TRBV12-4 and TRBJ2-7, with TRBD1 matching over 8 bases. CDR3 size: 11 residues. Germline trimming cut 3 bases from V and 12 bases from J; bases unmatched to any gene: 4. In nucleotides, the CDR3 is TGTGCCAGCAGTTTCCGACAGGGGTGGTACTTC. Protein: CASSFRQGWYF.

This rearrangement joins TRBV5-6 to TRBJ1-1, with D maybe TRBD1 (6 bases). Trimming cost V 0 bases and J 11 bases, with 11 bases left between them. This CDR3 spans 12 amino acids. Germline CDR1 and CDR2: SGHDT and YYEEEE. The CDR3 DNA reads TGTGCCAGCAGCTTGGGGGACATCCAGGCTTTCTTT. Protein product: CASSLGDIQAFF.

This clone was counted between two and nine times. This chain joins TRBV19 and TRBJ2-1, with D uncertain. Trimming took off 3 bases at V and 9 bases at J, with 12 bases between the two ends. CDR1 and CDR2 (germline): LNHDA, SQIVND (reference sequence). This CDR3 is built from 13 residues. The CDR3 is CASSMVVSGEQFF. CDR3 nucleotide sequence: TGTGCCAGTAGTATGGTTGTATCCGGTGAGCAGTTCTTC.

In its sample, this clone was seen once. This chain joins TRBV19 and TRBJ2-7; 7 nucleotides line up with TRBD1. Germline V lookup: CDR1 LNHDA, CDR2 SQIVND (reference sequence). CDR3 length: 14 amino acids. With 5 bases clipped from V and 1 base from J, the junction kept 5 bases outside the gene matches. For the CDR3, the DNA is TGTGCCAGTAGTTTAACACAGGGGTCCTACGAGCAGTACTTC. Protein: CASSLTQGSYEQYF. Full variable domain (outside the CDR3, taken from reference TRBV19 and TRBJ2-7): DGGITQSPKYLFRKEGQNVTLSCEQNLNHDAMYWYRQDPGQGLRLIYYSQIVNDFQKGDIAEGYSVSREKKESFPLTVTSAQKNPTAFYLCASSLTQGSYEQYFGPGTRLTVT.

The chain links TRBV7-2 to TRBJ2-6; 9 bases align to TRBD1. CDR3 length: 18 amino acids. CDR1 SGHTA and CDR2 FQGNSA come from the germline V gene. The trim removed 3 bases at V and 2 bases at J, leaving 8 bases unmatched. CDR3 region: CASSFLGQGGPGANVLTF. CDR3 bases: TGTGCCAGCAGCTTCCTGGGACAGGGTGGGCCTGGGGCCAACGTCCTGACTTTC.

The chain couples TRBV27 to TRBJ2-7; no firm D call. Per the germline V gene, CDR1 is MNHEY and CDR2 is SMNVEV (reference sequence). With 6 bases removed from V and 5 bases from J, the gap between germline ends came to 14 bases. This CDR3 comprises 13 residues. This CDR3 is CASSETWANEQYF. CDR3 nucleotides: TGTGCCAGCAGCGAGACATGGGCCAACGAGCAGTACTTC.

The V gene is TRBV6-5, the J gene TRBJ2-5, with a tentative D call TRBD1 (6 bases). The CDR3 has 16 amino acids. The V end was cut by 2 bases, the J end by 1 base, with 14 bases between. Germline CDR1 MNHEY, CDR2 SVGAGI. The DNA of the CDR3 is TGTGCCAGCAGTTACGGGGGCCGTGGGAGCCAAGAGACCCAGTACTTC. Translation: CASSYGGRGSQETQYF.

In this sample, this clone turned up a few times. This chain links TRBV9 with TRBJ1-2, with 8 bases fitting TRBD1. The CDR3 runs to 15 residues. The V gene's germline CDR1 is SGDLS and CDR2 YYNGEE. J gave up 6 bases and V 4 bases, and 11 bases lay outside the gene matches. The chain's CDR3 is CASSPHQQGADGYTF. The DNA of the CDR3 is TGTGCCAGCAGCCCGCACCAGCAGGGGGCAGATGGCTACACCTTC.

J is TRBJ2-1 and V is TRBV27; D may be TRBD2 (6 bases). Per the germline V gene, CDR1 is MNHEY and CDR2 is SMNVEV (reference sequence). This CDR3 spans 17 amino acids. V was cut by 7 bases and J by 4 bases, with 23 bases left in between. The CDR3 is CASITRGTHEGYNEQFF. As DNA, the CDR3 is TGTGCCAGCATAACCCGCGGGACTCACGAGGGGTACAATGAGCAGTTCTTC.

The chain uses TRBV11-3 and TRBJ2-1; possible D gene TRBD1, 5 bases. V lost 5 bases and J 0 bases, leaving 8 bases between the germline ends. The CDR3 has 14 residues. Germline CDR1 and CDR2: SGHNT and YENEEA. The CDR3 here is CASSRTRSYNEQFF. The CDR3 bases are TGTGCCAGCAGCCGGACACGCTCCTACAATGAGCAGTTCTTC.

The chain is built from TRBV29-1 and TRBJ1-1; perhaps TRBD1 as D (5 bases). The CDR3 spans 12 residues. Germline-derived CDR1 and CDR2 are SQVTM and ANQGSEA. V shed 4 bases and J shed 0 bases, with 6 bases lying between them. The CDR3 protein is CSVGTLNTEAFF. The CDR3, as DNA: TGCAGCGTTGGGACACTGAACACTGAAGCTTTCTTT.

This clone has more than one count but fewer than ten. The chain links TRBV12-5 to TRBJ1-6; D might be TRBD1 (6 bases). This CDR3 is built from 16 residues. Germline V gene data show CDR1 as LGHNT and CDR2 as FRNRAP. Trimming shortened V by 0 bases and J by 9 bases, and 15 bases separated the two germline ends. The CDR3 region has the DNA TGTGCTAGTGGTTTGGTAGGCGCAGGGGTGGGTTCACCCCTCCACTTT. It is translated as CASGLVGAGVGSPLHF.

The chain uses TRBV15 and TRBJ1-1, with a possible D match to TRBD1 (5 bases). Germline V gene lookup returns CDR1 LNHNV and CDR2 YYDKDF (reference sequence). The CDR3 spans 13 residues. V lost 3 bases to trimming and J lost 5 bases, with 10 bases between them. CDR3 sequence: CATSSQGVTEAFF. The CDR3 nucleotides read TGTGCCACCAGCAGCCAGGGCGTTACTGAAGCTTTCTTT.

The CDR3 sequence is CASSSGQGTGTEAFF. In DNA, the CDR3 is TGTGCCAGCAGTTCGGGACAGGGGACGGGCACTGAAGCTTTCTTT. This rearrangement joins TRBV27 to TRBJ1-1, with 10 bases matching TRBD1. Germline V lookup: CDR1 MNHEY, CDR2 SMNVEV (reference sequence). V dropped 4 bases and J dropped 4; count of bases not matched to a gene: 6. This CDR3 contains 15 residues.

The chain carries TRBV11-1 and TRBJ1-1, with D possibly matching TRBD1 (5 bases). In germline, CDR1 is SGHAT, CDR2 FQDESV (reference sequence). The V and J ends lost 5 bases and 5 bases respectively, with 21 bases between them. The CDR3 contains 16 residues. The CDR3 loop reads CASSLPFGGFETEAFF. The CDR3 DNA reads as TGTGCCAGCAGCCTACCTTTTGGGGGGTTCGAGACTGAAGCTTTCTTT.

V and J are TRBV21-1 and TRBJ2-7; the D call TRBD1 from the table was never checked on the DNA. TRBV21-1 is described as a pseudogene. The CDR3 runs to 17 residues. The DNA of the CDR3 is TGTGCCAGCAGCAAAGGGGGGCAGGGCTCCTCTTTCAACGAGCAGTACTTC. It is translated as CASSKGGQGSSFNEQYF.

The V gene is TRBV19, the J gene TRBJ2-2; 9 positions agree with TRBD1. V gave up 5 bases and J gave up 10 bases; unmatched junction bases: 8. The CDR3 has 14 residues. Germline CDR1 reads LNHDA; CDR2 reads SQIVND (reference sequence). The CDR3 bases are TGTGCCAGTAGTCCGCGGACAGGGGAAGAGGAGCTGTTTTTT. Its translation: CASSPRTGEEELFF.

This clone has a count of ten or more. V usage is TRBV6-1 and J usage is TRBJ2-1; TRBD1 matches at 10 bases. The junction had 9 bases not matched to a gene; V was cut back by 4 bases and J by 6 bases. The CDR3 has 16 residues. Germline V lookup: CDR1 MNHNS, CDR2 SASEGT. The CDR3 loop is CASSAWTGGGFNEQFF. The CDR3 DNA is TGTGCCAGCAGTGCCTGGACAGGGGGTGGGTTCAATGAGCAGTTCTTC.

The rearrangement links TRBV6-4 to TRBJ1-6; 8 nucleotides match TRBD1. The V gene's germline CDR1 is MRHNA and CDR2 SNTAGT. Unmatched junction bases numbered 6, after V lost 4 bases and J lost 10 bases. CDR3 size: 14 residues. The CDR3 DNA follows: TGTGCCAGCAGTGCGGACAGGGACGAGTCACCCCTCCACTTT. This gives the protein CASSADRDESPLHF.

The chain carries TRBV6-2 or TRBV6-3 and TRBJ2-5, with a weak D call TRBD2 (7 bases). V lost 2 bases, J lost 5 bases, and 12 bases lay in between. Germline CDR1 is MNHEY and CDR2 is SVGEGT. This CDR3 spans 14 amino acids. The CDR3 region has the DNA TGTGCCAGCAGTTACGGGAGGGGGAGGGAGACCCAGTACTTC. Its translation is CASSYGRGRETQYF.

The chain uses TRBV2 and TRBJ2-5; D is unresolved. The germline CDR1 and CDR2 sequences are SNHLY and FYNNEI. V dropped 5 bases and J dropped 0 bases, with 19 bases sitting between them. The length of the CDR3 is 17 residues. CDR3 bases: TGTGCCAGCAGTTTCCCCCATGTGGGCATGTACCAAGAGACCCAGTACTTC. Protein product: CASSFPHVGMYQETQYF.

The chain is built from TRBV19 and TRBJ2-3; D possibly corresponds to TRBD2 (6 bases). Per germline, CDR1 LNHDA and CDR2 SQIVND (reference sequence). Trimming pared 6 bases from V and 13 bases from J, leaving 17 bases between. This CDR3 has 12 residues. The DNA of the CDR3 is TGTGCCAGTAGGACTGGGGACTCAGGGAAGTATTTT. This encodes CASRTGDSGKYF.

The sample holds one count of this clone. V usage is TRBV29-1 and J usage is TRBJ2-6; 7 positions agree with TRBD2. This CDR3 region has 13 residues. With 7 bases clipped from V and 3 bases from J, the junction kept 3 bases outside the gene matches. The germline V gene has CDR1 SQVTM and CDR2 ANQGSEA. The CDR3 nucleotides are TGCAGCGCCAGGGAGGGTGGGGCCAACGTCCTGACTTTC. This translates into CSAREGGANVLTF.

The rearrangement joins TRBV9 to TRBJ2-3; D not resolved. The V gene lost 0 bases and the J gene lost 5 bases, with 4 bases spanning the gap. CDR1 and CDR2 (germline): SGDLS, YYNGEE. This CDR3 has 12 residues. The CDR3, as DNA: TGTGCCAGCAGCGTAGCAGGAGATACGCAGTATTTT. Its protein product is CASSVAGDTQYF.

The chain couples TRBV27 to TRBJ2-2; 7 positions match TRBD1. This CDR3 comprises 15 residues. V was pared by 5 bases and J by 5 bases, with 8 bases of the junction left unmatched. CDR1 MNHEY and CDR2 SMNVEV come from the germline V gene (reference sequence). The CDR3 DNA follows: TGTGCCAGCAGTGGGACAGCTATGCGAACCGGGGAGCTGTTTTTT. Amino acids: CASSGTAMRTGELFF.

This chain uses TRBV7-9 with TRBJ2-7, with D possibly TRBD1 on 5 matching bases. The CDR3 covers 14 residues. V lost 4 bases to trimming and J lost 3 bases, with 13 bases between them. Germline CDR1 is SEHNR and CDR2 is FQNEAQ (reference sequence). CDR3 DNA sequence: TGTGCCAGCAGCTCGTGGCAGGGTTACTACGAGCAGTACTTC. Translation: CASSSWQGYYEQYF.

The rearrangement links TRBV7-6 to TRBJ2-3; 8 bases map to TRBD2. The CDR3 contains 13 residues. The germline V gene encodes CDR1 SGHVS and CDR2 FNYEAQ. V trimming: 4 bases; J trimming: 10 bases; junction bases outside the gene matches: 7. The CDR3 DNA is TGTGCCAGCAGCTCAAACCCGGGAGGGGCGCAGTATTTT. It encodes CASSSNPGGAQYF. Using reference TRBV7-6 and TRBJ2-3 for the parts outside the CDR3, the full variable domain is GAGVSQSPRYKVTKRGQDVALRCDPISGHVSLYWYRQALGQGPEFLTYFNYEAQQDKSGLPNDRFSAERPEGSISTLTIQRTEQRDSAMYRCASSSNPGGAQYFGPGTRLTVL.

This clone came up a few times. The chain recombines TRBV6-5 with TRBJ1-2; TRBD1 matches at 10 bases. The CDR3 sequence is 15 residues long. Germline V gives CDR1 MNHEY, CDR2 SVGAGI. V trimming: 2 bases; J trimming: 7 bases; junction bases outside the gene matches: 7. The CDR3 reads CASSYRDRGVGGYTF. The CDR3 bases are TGTGCCAGCAGTTACAGGGACAGGGGCGTCGGTGGCTACACCTTC.

The V and J genes are TRBV9 and TRBJ1-3; D is possibly TRBD1 (6 bases). The CDR3 runs to 16 residues. Trimming pared 0 bases from V and 1 base from J, leaving 11 bases between. In germline, CDR1 is SGDLS, CDR2 YYNGEE. The CDR3 reads CASSVEQGGSGNTIYF. The CDR3 nucleotides read TGTGCCAGCAGCGTAGAACAGGGTGGATCTGGAAACACCATATATTTT.